The clone carrying this T cell receptor beta chain came up a few times. The investigators reverse transcribed all of the isolated RNA, so they sequenced expressed TCRB transcripts. TCRdb keeps only in-frame clones here, not all; method: immunoSEQ multiplex PCR. The profile shows 330,000 or so clones, 14% of them singletons. The sample comes from a study of beta chain features in type 1 diabetes. Sequenced material: central memory CD4+ T cells from blood. The source of this sequence is a man in his thirties or forties in good health.

The CDR3 coding sequence is TGTGCCAGCAGCCTAGTTCCAGTGTCGGGTTACGAGCAGTACTTC. Translation gives CASSLVPVSGYEQYF. V usage is TRBV7-2 and J usage is TRBJ2-7; D uncertain. The CDR3 extends over 15 amino acids. With 5 bases removed from V and 4 bases from J, the gap between germline ends came to 18 bases. CDR1 is SGHTA, CDR2 FQGNSA, per germline. The variable domain in full, completed from reference TRBV7-2 and TRBJ2-7, reads GAGVSQSPSNKVTEKGKDVELRCDPISGHTALYWYRQSLGQGLEFLIYFQGNSAPDKSGLPSDRFSAERTGGSVSTLTIQRTQQEDSAVYLCASSLVPVSGYEQYFGPGTRLTVT.